The rows below give T cell receptor beta chains drawn from one sample of a study of regulatory T cells in long-lasting Graves disease. TCRdb redid the calling of the multiplex PCR reads with MiXCR, one entry per CDR3 protein. Of some 500,000 distinct CDR3 sequences in the sample, roughly 12% were seen once. These data were also reused for a study on T cells in Graves' hyperthyroidism and ophthalmopathy.

The source was peripheral blood mononuclear cells (PBMCs), collected at new diagnosis, from a patient treated with antithyroid drugs. These receptors were taken from a man aged 25-40 years with Graves disease. CDR3s include the opening cysteine and the closing phenylalanine or tryptophan. Each record gives: clone size, J gene, D gene, V gene, CDR3 protein, CDR3 DNA. A D gene is named only where the DNA matches it firmly. Size is omitted from some rows. Given values are once, few, many or a class for expanded clones.

clone size: many; J gene: TRBJ2-7; D gene: TRBD2; V gene: TRBV5-4; CDR3 protein: CASSLFLAGDEQYF; CDR3 DNA: TGTGCCAGCAGCTTATTCCTAGCGGGGGACGAGCAGTACTTC
clone size: few; J gene: TRBJ2-4; D gene: TRBD1; V gene: TRBV13; CDR3 protein: CASSSQGDRSKNIQYF; CDR3 DNA: TGTGCCAGCAGCAGTCAGGGGGACCGGTCCAAAAACATTCAGTACTTC
clone size: many; J gene: TRBJ2-1; D gene: -; V gene: TRBV9; CDR3 protein: CASSAPRASGNEQFF; CDR3 DNA: TGTGCCAGCAGCGCCCCCCGAGCATCTGGAAATGAGCAGTTCTTC
clone size: many; J gene: TRBJ2-7; D gene: TRBD2; V gene: TRBV11-2; CDR3 protein: CASSLVLGLAGEGSYEQYF; CDR3 DNA: TGTGCCAGCAGCTTAGTTTTGGGACTAGCGGGAGAAGGCTCCTACGAGCAGTACTTC
clone size: many; J gene: TRBJ1-4; D gene: -; V gene: TRBV29-1; CDR3 protein: CSVGAFGEKLFF; CDR3 DNA: TGCAGCGTTGGAGCCTTCGGTGAAAAACTGTTTTTT
clone size: -; J gene: TRBJ2-3; D gene: -; V gene: TRBV7-2; CDR3 protein: CASSPLGASGDTQYF; CDR3 DNA: TGTGCCAGCAGCCCTCTTGGGGCCAGCGGAGATACGCAGTATTTT
clone size: many; J gene: TRBJ2-3; D gene: -; V gene: TRBV27; CDR3 protein: CASSFSPPAGDTQYF; CDR3 DNA: TGTGCCAGCAGTTTCTCCCCCCCAGCAGGCGATACGCAGTATTTT
clone size: many; J gene: TRBJ2-1; D gene: -; V gene: TRBV14; CDR3 protein: CASSRRGEVRYNEQFF; CDR3 DNA: TGTGCCAGCAGCCGCCGGGGCGAAGTTCGATACAATGAGCAGTTCTTC
clone size: many; J gene: TRBJ1-4; D gene: -; V gene: TRBV29-1; CDR3 protein: CSASRGGFSNEKLFF; CDR3 DNA: TGCAGCGCCTCCCGGGGGGGGTTTTCTAATGAAAAACTGTTTTTT
clone size: many; J gene: TRBJ2-7; D gene: TRBD2; V gene: TRBV30; CDR3 protein: CAWSPLAGVSYEQYF; CDR3 DNA: TGTGCCTGGAGTCCCCTAGCGGGAGTCTCCTACGAGCAGTACTTC
clone size: many; J gene: TRBJ2-1; D gene: -; V gene: TRBV20-1; CDR3 protein: CSARDPGKSSYNEQFF; CDR3 DNA: TGCAGTGCTAGAGATCCTGGTAAGAGCTCCTACAATGAGCAGTTCTTC
clone size: -; J gene: TRBJ2-2; D gene: TRBD2; V gene: TRBV9; CDR3 protein: CASSGGLAGGTGELFF; CDR3 DNA: TGTGCCAGCAGCGGGGGACTAGCGGGAGGCACCGGGGAGCTGTTTTTT
clone size: many; J gene: TRBJ2-1; D gene: -; V gene: TRBV24-1; CDR3 protein: CATSDPGGGGSSYNEQFF; CDR3 DNA: TGTGCCACCAGTGACCCAGGCGGTGGCGGCTCCTCCTACAATGAGCAGTTCTTC
clone size: few; J gene: TRBJ1-1; D gene: -; V gene: TRBV30; CDR3 protein: CAWSIALGTEAFF; CDR3 DNA: TGTGCCTGGAGTATAGCCTTGGGGACTGAAGCTTTCTTT
clone size: many; J gene: TRBJ2-5; D gene: -; V gene: TRBV6-1; CDR3 protein: CASTTPGGRVETQYF; CDR3 DNA: TGTGCCAGCACCACCCCCGGGGGCAGGGTGGAGACCCAGTACTTC
clone size: few; J gene: TRBJ2-1; D gene: -; V gene: TRBV27; CDR3 protein: CASSLSISGSGEQFF; CDR3 DNA: TGTGCCAGCAGTTTATCGATTAGTGGGTCTGGTGAGCAGTTCTTC
clone size: many; J gene: TRBJ2-2; D gene: TRBD1; V gene: TRBV11-1; CDR3 protein: CASSLETGGLLRTGELFF; CDR3 DNA: TGTGCCAGCAGCTTGGAGACAGGGGGCCTCCTCCGCACCGGGGAGCTGTTTTTT
clone size: many; J gene: TRBJ2-1; D gene: -; V gene: TRBV7-8; CDR3 protein: CASSLQLAENLNEQFF; CDR3 DNA: TGTGCCAGCAGCTTACAGTTAGCGGAAAACCTTAATGAGCAGTTCTTC
clone size: few; J gene: TRBJ2-7; D gene: -; V gene: TRBV18; CDR3 protein: CASSPAGLTSHEQYF; CDR3 DNA: TGTGCCAGCTCACCGGCGGGACTCACTAGCCACGAGCAGTACTTC
clone size: many; J gene: TRBJ2-3; D gene: TRBD2; V gene: TRBV7-3; CDR3 protein: CASSLGGRTGTDTQYF; CDR3 DNA: TGTGCCAGCAGCTTGGGCGGGAGAACGGGCACAGATACGCAGTATTTT
clone size: few; J gene: TRBJ2-1; D gene: TRBD2; V gene: TRBV28; CDR3 protein: CASSDPSGKNYNEQFF; CDR3 DNA: TGTGCCAGCAGTGACCCTAGCGGAAAAAATTACAATGAGCAGTTCTTC
clone size: many; J gene: TRBJ1-5; D gene: -; V gene: TRBV30; CDR3 protein: CAWSVLGTSKNQPQHF; CDR3 DNA: TGTGCCTGGAGTGTACTGGGCACTAGCAAGAATCAGCCCCAGCATTTT
clone size: many; J gene: TRBJ2-1; D gene: TRBD2; V gene: TRBV7-3; CDR3 protein: CASSSPSLAGVGEQFF; CDR3 DNA: TGTGCCAGCAGCTCCCCGTCTCTAGCGGGGGTCGGTGAGCAGTTCTTC
clone size: -; J gene: TRBJ1-1; D gene: -; V gene: TRBV19; CDR3 protein: CASTGGRVGTEAFF; CDR3 DNA: TGTGCCAGTACGGGGGGAAGGGTTGGCACTGAAGCTTTCTTT
clone size: many; J gene: TRBJ1-4; D gene: -; V gene: TRBV9; CDR3 protein: CASSGHSVSNEKLFF; CDR3 DNA: TGTGCCAGCAGCGGACATTCGGTCTCTAATGAAAAACTGTTTTTT
clone size: many; J gene: TRBJ2-7; D gene: -; V gene: TRBV30; CDR3 protein: CAWSVDQSSYEQYF; CDR3 DNA: TGTGCCTGGAGTGTAGACCAAAGCTCCTACGAGCAGTACTTC
clone size: many; J gene: TRBJ2-2; D gene: -; V gene: TRBV19; CDR3 protein: CASGLGADTGELFF; CDR3 DNA: TGTGCCAGTGGGTTGGGAGCAGACACCGGGGAGCTGTTTTTT
clone size: -; J gene: TRBJ1-1; D gene: TRBD1; V gene: TRBV12-3/TRBV12-4; CDR3 protein: CASNRGQTEAFF; CDR3 DNA: TGTGCCAGCAACCGGGGACAGACCGAAGCTTTCTTT
clone size: many; J gene: TRBJ2-3; D gene: -; V gene: TRBV11-2; CDR3 protein: CASSLGTVMPTQYF; CDR3 DNA: TGTGCCAGCAGCTTAGGGACAGTAATGCCTACGCAGTATTTT
clone size: -; J gene: TRBJ2-2; D gene: -; V gene: TRBV20-1; CDR3 protein: CSTRREIGELFF; CDR3 DNA: TGCAGTACAAGAAGGGAGATCGGGGAGCTGTTTTTT
clone size: many; J gene: TRBJ2-2; D gene: TRBD2; V gene: TRBV28; CDR3 protein: CASHGLVGNTGELFF; CDR3 DNA: TGTGCCAGCCACGGACTAGTGGGGAACACCGGGGAGCTGTTTTTT
clone size: many; J gene: TRBJ2-4; D gene: -; V gene: TRBV7-9; CDR3 protein: CASSGSQWVNIQYF; CDR3 DNA: TGTGCCAGCAGCGGGAGCCAATGGGTAAACATTCAGTACTTC
clone size: few; J gene: TRBJ2-3; D gene: -; V gene: TRBV5-1; CDR3 protein: CASSFSGLSQDTQYF; CDR3 DNA: TGCGCCAGCAGCTTCAGCGGGCTATCCCAAGATACGCAGTATTTT
clone size: many; J gene: TRBJ2-7; D gene: -; V gene: TRBV29-1; CDR3 protein: CSVEGEDTGAYEQYF; CDR3 DNA: TGCAGCGTTGAGGGCGAGGACACCGGTGCCTACGAGCAGTACTTC
clone size: many; J gene: TRBJ2-3; D gene: -; V gene: TRBV5-1; CDR3 protein: CASSLDIGASTDTQYF; CDR3 DNA: TGCGCCAGCAGCCTCGACATTGGGGCTAGCACAGATACGCAGTATTTT
clone size: many; J gene: TRBJ2-4; D gene: TRBD2; V gene: TRBV19; CDR3 protein: CASTARTSGMQNIQYF; CDR3 DNA: TGTGCCAGTACAGCCCGGACTAGCGGGATGCAAAACATTCAGTACTTC
clone size: many; J gene: TRBJ1-4; D gene: -; V gene: TRBV20-1; CDR3 protein: CSARFATPFNEKLFF; CDR3 DNA: TGCAGTGCTAGATTCGCCACTCCCTTTAATGAAAAACTGTTTTTT
clone size: -; J gene: TRBJ1-1; D gene: -; V gene: TRBV20-1; CDR3 protein: CSARDGRSFGTEAFF; CDR3 DNA: TGCAGTGCTAGGGATGGTCGATCCTTTGGGACTGAAGCTTTCTTT
clone size: many; J gene: TRBJ2-5; D gene: -; V gene: TRBV28; CDR3 protein: CASSLSLAVQETQYF; CDR3 DNA: TGTGCCAGCAGTTTATCATTAGCGGTCCAAGAGACCCAGTACTTC
clone size: many; J gene: TRBJ2-1; D gene: TRBD2; V gene: TRBV6-2/TRBV6-3; CDR3 protein: CASSSLGDYSYNEQFF; CDR3 DNA: TGTGCCAGCAGTTCCCTTGGGGACTACTCCTACAATGAGCAGTTCTTC
clone size: many; J gene: TRBJ2-4; D gene: -; V gene: TRBV28; CDR3 protein: CASSFPSALAKNIQYF; CDR3 DNA: TGTGCCAGCAGTTTCCCCTCGGCTCTAGCCAAAAACATTCAGTACTTC
clone size: many; J gene: TRBJ1-5; D gene: -; V gene: TRBV10-3; CDR3 protein: CAISEVMAGNQPQHF; CDR3 DNA: TGTGCCATCAGTGAGGTCATGGCGGGCAATCAGCCCCAGCATTTT
clone size: few; J gene: TRBJ2-1; D gene: TRBD1; V gene: TRBV29-1; CDR3 protein: CSAGSGTGSRGEQFF; CDR3 DNA: TGCAGCGCGGGATCCGGGACAGGGTCCAGGGGTGAGCAGTTCTTC